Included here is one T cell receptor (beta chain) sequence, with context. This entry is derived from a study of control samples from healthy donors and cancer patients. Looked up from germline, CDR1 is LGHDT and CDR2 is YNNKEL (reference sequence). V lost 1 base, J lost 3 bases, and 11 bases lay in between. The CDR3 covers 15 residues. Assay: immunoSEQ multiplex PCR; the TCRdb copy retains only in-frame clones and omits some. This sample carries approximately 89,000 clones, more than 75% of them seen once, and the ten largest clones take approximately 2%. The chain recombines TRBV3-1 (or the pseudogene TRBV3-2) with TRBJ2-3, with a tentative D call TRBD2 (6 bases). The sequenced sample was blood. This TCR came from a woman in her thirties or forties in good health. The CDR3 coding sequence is TGTGCCAGCAGCCAAGGAGAGGGACTGACAGATACGCAGTATTTT. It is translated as CASSQGEGLTDTQYF.